A single sample gave rise to the 6 T cell receptor beta chains below, sequenced in a study. TCRdb redid the calling of the RT-PCR reads with MiXCR, one entry per CDR3 protein. In the table there are about 680,000 distinct CDR3 sequences, approximately 15% of which are singletons. Material for sequencing was memory CD4+ T cells from blood. Every receptor here comes from a female donor in good health, serving as a healthy control.

This clonotype came up many times. This chain joins TRBV6-5 and TRBJ2-5, with TRBD2 as a possible D gene (6 bases). Germline-derived CDR1 and CDR2 are MNHEY and SVGAGI. The germline V and J ends were trimmed by 6 bases and 5 bases, with 19 bases remaining between them. This CDR3 comprises 15 residues. The DNA of the CDR3 is TGTGCCAGCAGCACCCGCGGGAAAGTGGGGGAGACCCAGTACTTC. This gives the protein CASSTRGKVGETQYF.

The chain combines TRBV10-3 with TRBJ2-1; D might be TRBD2 (6 bases). The CDR3 covers 15 residues. CDR1 is ENHRY, CDR2 SYGVKD, per germline. The V end lost 6 bases, the J end lost 7 bases, and 19 bases lay between the germline ends. The CDR3 spells CAIRTTSGSYNEQFF. The CDR3 bases are TGTGCCATCAGGACGACGTCCGGGAGTTATAATGAGCAGTTCTTC.

This clonotype was counted ten times or more. The genes are TRBV12-3 or TRBV12-4 and TRBJ1-5; perhaps TRBD1 as D (5 bases). The CDR3 runs to 14 residues. Between the trimmed V and J ends, which lost 3 bases and 5 bases, there was a span of 11 bases. This CDR3 is CASSLMGEDQPQHF. DNA of the CDR3: TGTGCCAGCAGTTTGATGGGGGAGGATCAGCCCCAGCATTTT.

This clonotype was picked up a small number of times. The CDR3 sequence: CASSQLGTGGWNEQFF. Written as DNA, the CDR3 is TGTGCCAGCAGCCAACTTGGGACAGGGGGTTGGAATGAGCAGTTCTTC. The chain joins TRBV14 to TRBJ2-1; 11 bases fit TRBD1. The V gene's germline CDR1 is SGHDN and CDR2 FVKESK. V trimming: 2 bases; J trimming: 7 bases; junction bases outside the gene matches: 7. The length of the CDR3 is 16 residues.

This clonotype was seen a handful of times. This chain links TRBV27 with TRBJ1-2; 9 bases are a match to TRBD1. Germline assignment: CDR1 MNHEY and CDR2 SMNVEV (reference sequence). Trimming at V came to 5 bases and at J to 0 bases, leaving 10 bases not matched to a gene. The CDR3 consists of 17 residues. The CDR3 loop is CASSPGTGKGANYGYTF. In DNA form, the CDR3 reads TGTGCCAGCAGTCCCGGGACAGGGAAGGGAGCTAACTATGGCTACACCTTC.

With regard to this clonotype: A much larger clone lies a single base off, so this may be a read error. V gene TRBV2 combines with J gene TRBJ2-2, with D perhaps being TRBD1 or TRBD2 (5 bases each). CDR3 length: 14 residues. The germline CDR1 and CDR2 sequences are SNHLY and FYNNEI. CDR3 sequence reads: CASSRDGNTEELFF. In DNA form, the CDR3 reads TGTGCCAGCAGTAGGGACGGGAACACCGAGGAGCTGTTTTTT. Full variable domain (rest looked up from reference TRBV2 and TRBJ2-2): EPEVTQTPSHQVTQMGQEVILRCVPISNHLYFYWYRQILGQKVEFLVSFYNNEISEKSEIFDDQFSVERPDGSNFTLKIRSTKLEDSAMYFCASSRDGNTEELFFGEGSRLTVL.